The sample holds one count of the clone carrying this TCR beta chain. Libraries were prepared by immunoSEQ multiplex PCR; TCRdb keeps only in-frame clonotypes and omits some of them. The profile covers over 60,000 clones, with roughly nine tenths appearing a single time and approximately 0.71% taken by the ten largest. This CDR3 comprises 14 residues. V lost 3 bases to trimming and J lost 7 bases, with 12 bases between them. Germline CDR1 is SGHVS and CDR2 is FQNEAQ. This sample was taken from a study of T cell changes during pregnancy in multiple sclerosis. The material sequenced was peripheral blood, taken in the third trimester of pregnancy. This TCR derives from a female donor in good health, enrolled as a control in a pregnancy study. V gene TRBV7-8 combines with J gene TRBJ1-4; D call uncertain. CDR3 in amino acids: CASSFGRRSEKLFF. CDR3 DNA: TGTGCCAGCAGCTTCGGGAGGCGGAGTGAAAAACTGTTTTTT.